One and the same sample provided the 9 T cell receptor beta chains below, sequenced in a study of T cell repertoires in cytomegalovirus infection. Their antigen targets remain unknown. MiXCR was run by TCRdb on the reads, yielding one entry per CDR3 protein. This table holds 680,000 or so distinct CDR3 sequences, roughly a third found once. Source: cultured PBMCs, taken from culture after CMV antigen stimulation. The receptors derive from a human donor in good health (CMV status not recorded). Some clones in this sample may be carry-over from other donors' samples.

V usage is TRBV12-3 or TRBV12-4 and J usage is TRBJ1-3, with a weak D call TRBD1 (6 bases). The CDR3 extends over 15 amino acids. V was trimmed by 7 bases and J by 0 bases, leaving 13 bases between them. The CDR3 sequence: CASTPTGASGNTIYF. As DNA, the CDR3 is TGTGCCAGCACCCCGACGGGGGCCTCTGGAAACACCATATATTTT.

This clonotype occurred a few times. The chain combines TRBV6-1 with TRBJ2-7; perhaps TRBD2 as D (6 bases). With 4 bases removed from V and 0 bases from J, the gap between germline ends came to 10 bases. Germline assignment: CDR1 MNHNS and CDR2 SASEGT. This CDR3 comprises 14 residues. Here the CDR3 reads CASSGAGSSYEQYF. The DNA of the CDR3 is TGTGCCAGCAGTGGGGCGGGAAGCTCCTACGAGCAGTACTTC.

Worth noting for this clonotype: At one end the junction does not follow the germline gene, possibly because of a read error. The chain recombines TRBV19 with TRBJ1-2, with D perhaps matching TRBD1 (6 bases). The CDR3 sequence is 17 residues long. Germline CDR1 LNHDA, CDR2 SQIVND (reference sequence). The CDR3 is CASSMILQGYKNYGYAF. The CDR3 region has the DNA TGTGCCAGTAGTATGATCCTACAGGGCTATAAGAACTATGGCTACGCCTTC. Looking up the rest from reference TRBV19 and TRBJ1-2 gives the full variable domain: DGGITQSPKYLFRKEGQNVTLSCEQNLNHDAMYWYRQDPGQGLRLIYYSQIVNDFQKGDIAEGYSVSREKKESFPLTVTSAQKNPTAFYLCASSMILQGYKNYGYAFGSGTRLTVV.

This clonotype has just a few counts. The chain uses TRBV6-6 and TRBJ1-5, with D possibly TRBD1 on 5 matching bases. Germline lookup yields CDR1 MNHNY and CDR2 SVGAGI (reference sequence). V dropped 0 bases and J dropped 3 bases, with 18 bases sitting between them. The CDR3 runs to 18 residues. CDR3 sequence reads: CASSYSIGGVGNNQPQHF. DNA for the CDR3: TGTGCCAGCAGTTACTCTATCGGGGGGGTAGGGAACAATCAGCCCCAGCATTTT.

The V call is TRBV2, the J call TRBJ2-7; weak D call: TRBD1 (5 bases). Germline V gene sequence: CDR1 SNHLY, CDR2 FYNNEI. The CDR3 consists of 14 residues. Trimming took 1 base from V and 3 from J, leaving 10 bases between them. The CDR3 region is CASSEGRTNYEQYF. The CDR3 DNA follows: TGTGCCAGCAGTGAAGGCAGGACAAACTACGAGCAGTACTTC. The full variable domain, in which reference TRBV2 and TRBJ2-7 provide the parts outside the CDR3, is EPEVTQTPSHQVTQMGQEVILRCVPISNHLYFYWYRQILGQKVEFLVSFYNNEISEKSEIFDDQFSVERPDGSNFTLKIRSTKLEDSAMYFCASSEGRTNYEQYFGPGTRLTVT.

V usage is TRBV19 and J usage is TRBJ1-5; D is uncertain. This CDR3 comprises 13 residues. The V end lost 5 bases, the J end lost 3 bases, and 8 bases lay between the germline ends. CDR1 LNHDA and CDR2 SQIVND come from the germline V gene (reference sequence). CDR3 sequence reads: CASSLLPNQPQHF. CDR3 DNA sequence: TGTGCCAGTAGTTTACTTCCCAATCAGCCCCAGCATTTT.

This clonotype was observed a few times. The chain carries TRBV7-6 and TRBJ2-3; 7 positions agree with TRBD2. The CDR3 loop spans 15 amino acids. CDR1 is SGHVS and CDR2 is FNYEAQ in the germline V gene. The V and J ends lost 4 bases and 8 bases, in that order; junction bases with no gene match: 12. The CDR3 reads CASSSRGVLWGTQYF. For the CDR3, the DNA is TGTGCCAGCAGCTCCCGGGGGGTCCTCTGGGGTACGCAGTATTTT. The variable domain in full, with the rest retrieved from reference TRBV7-6 and TRBJ2-3, is GAGVSQSPRYKVTKRGQDVALRCDPISGHVSLYWYRQALGQGPEFLTYFNYEAQQDKSGLPNDRFSAERPEGSISTLTIQRTEQRDSAMYRCASSSRGVLWGTQYFGPGTRLTVL.

In this sample, this clonotype turned up a few times. V and J are TRBV12-3 or TRBV12-4 and TRBJ2-3; TRBD2 agrees at 7 bases. Unmatched junction bases numbered 4, after V lost 3 bases and J lost 4 bases. This CDR3 is built from 14 residues. CDR3 in DNA: TGTGCCAGCAGTTTGATGGCGGGAGCAGATACGCAGTATTTT. Protein product: CASSLMAGADTQYF.

As regards this clonotype: An end of the junction does not agree with germline; a read error may underlie this. The CDR3 coding sequence is TGTGCCAGCAGTCGACTGGGGAAACTCGGGATCTTT. Its translation: CASSRLGKLGIF. The rearrangement joins TRBV6-5 to TRBJ1-1; the D is unclear. The CDR3 runs to 12 residues. CDR1 is MNHEY, CDR2 SVGAGI, per germline.